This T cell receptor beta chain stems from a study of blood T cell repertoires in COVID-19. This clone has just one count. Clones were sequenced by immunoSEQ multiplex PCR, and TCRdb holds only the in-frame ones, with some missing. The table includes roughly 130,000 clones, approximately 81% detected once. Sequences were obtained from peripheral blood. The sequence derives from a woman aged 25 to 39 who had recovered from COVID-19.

The chain's CDR3 is CASSSLTGSSYNEQFF. CDR3 nucleotide sequence: TGTGCCAGCAGCTCGTTAACAGGGAGCTCCTACAATGAGCAGTTCTTC. This chain links TRBV7-9 with TRBJ2-1; D is possibly TRBD1 (6 bases). Germline values: CDR1 SEHNR, CDR2 FQNEAQ (reference sequence). This CDR3 is built from 16 residues. V was shortened by 4 bases and J by 0 bases, with 13 bases between the two germline ends. Full variable domain (outside the CDR3, taken from reference TRBV7-9 and TRBJ2-1): DTGVSQNPRHKITKRGQNVTFRCDPISEHNRLYWYRQTLGQGPEFLTYFQNEAQLEKSRLLSDRFSAERPKGSFSTLEIQRTEQGDSAMYLCASSSLTGSSYNEQFFGPGTRLTVL.